These T cell receptor beta chains were read from a single sample in a study of control samples from healthy donors and cancer patients. Produced via immunoSEQ multiplex PCR; TCRdb's table is partial and in-frame only. The sample's table shows about 190,000 clones. Sequenced sample: blood. These receptors were taken from a woman aged 25-40 years in good health. Both conserved end residues are part of each CDR3. The order of the fields is J gene, D gene, V gene, CDR3 DNA, CDR3 protein. A D gene is named only where the DNA matches it firmly.

TRBJ2-1 NA TRBV27 TGTGCCAGCAGTACTAGGACGGGCAGCTCCTACAATGAGCAGTTCTTC CASSTRTGSSYNEQFF
TRBJ2-1 TRBD2 TRBV9 TGTGCCAGCAGCTCCCCAGCGGGGGCCTACAATGAGCAGTTCTTC CASSSPAGAYNEQFF
TRBJ1-2 TRBD1 TRBV4-1 TGCGCCAGCAGCCAAGATCCCGGGACAGACCCCTATGGCTACACCTTC CASSQDPGTDPYGYTF
TRBJ2-7 NA TRBV5-4 TGTGCCAGCAGCTTGGATGCAGTCTCCTACGAGCAGTACTTC CASSLDAVSYEQYF
TRBJ2-2 NA TRBV4-1 TGCGCCAGCAGCCACCGCGCCGGGACCCCTAACACCGGGGAGCTGTTTTTT CASSHRAGTPNTGELFF
TRBJ1-1 NA TRBV11-2 TGTGCCAGCAGCCGACTACTCCGGGATCCGGATCACCCCACAGCTTTCTTT CASSRLLRDPDHPTAFF
TRBJ2-7 NA TRBV4-3 TGCGCCAGCAGCCAAGTTTTTCAGGGTAGCGAGCAGTACTTC CASSQVFQGSEQYF
TRBJ2-3 NA TRBV28 TGTGCCAGCAGCTCAGGGGACACTACAGATACGCAGTATTTT CASSSGDTTDTQYF
TRBJ2-6 NA TRBV2 TGTGCCAGCCCGCCAGGGGCGTCTGGGGCCAACGTCCTGACTTTC CASPPGASGANVLTF
TRBJ1-1 TRBD1 TRBV29-1 TGCAGCGTTGCGACAGGGGGGGACACTGAAGCTTTCTTT CSVATGGDTEAFF
TRBJ1-3 NA TRBV10-3 TGTGCCATCAGTGATAGTGGGGCTGGAAACACCATATATTTT CAISDSGAGNTIYF
TRBJ2-5 NA TRBV10-3 TGTGCCATCAGTGACAGAGCGGAGACCCAGTACTTC CAISDRAETQYF
TRBJ1-1 NA TRBV28 TGTGCCAGCAGTTTATCAGGCCCCCAAACTGAAGCTTTCTTT CASSLSGPQTEAFF
TRBJ2-1 NA TRBV5-1 TGCGCCAGCAGTGTGGGTCAGTCAGGGAATGAGCAGTTCTTC CASSVGQSGNEQFF
TRBJ1-3 NA TRBV19 TGTGCCAGTAGTATAACGGCTGGAAACACCATATATTTT CASSITAGNTIYF
TRBJ1-5 NA TRBV12-5 TGTGCTAGTGCCCTGAATAGCAATCAGCCCCAGCATTTT CASALNSNQPQHF
TRBJ2-5 TRBD2 TRBV2 TGTGCCAGCAGCGAATCTAGCGGGGCGAAGACCCAGTACTTC CASSESSGAKTQYF
TRBJ2-7 TRBD1 TRBV4-1 TGCGCCAGCAGCCAAGATGACAGGGGCTACGAGCAGTACTTC CASSQDDRGYEQYF
TRBJ1-1 NA TRBV4-3 TGCGCCAGCAGCCAAGATTGGGACACTGAAGCTTTCTTT CASSQDWDTEAFF
TRBJ1-2 NA TRBV15 TGTGCCACCAGCAGAGATCGGGGGTCTGGCTACACCTTC CATSRDRGSGYTF
TRBJ2-1 NA TRBV5-1 TGCGCCAGCAGCTTGGCCGGAGGTTCGTATTACAATGAGCAGTTCTTC CASSLAGGSYYNEQFF
TRBJ2-7 NA TRBV7-2 TGTGCCAGCACCCGAGGGGCCGACGAGCAGTACTTC CASTRGADEQYF
TRBJ2-5 TRBD1 TRBV7-6 TGTGCCAGCAGCTACTGGACAGGGGCTGGGCAAGAGACCCAGTACTTC CASSYWTGAGQETQYF
TRBJ2-1 NA TRBV29-1 TGCAGCGTTGAAGGGGGCTCGGGAATAGGTCCCCCATTCTACAATGAGCAGTTCTTC CSVEGGSGIGPPFYNEQFF
TRBJ2-4 NA TRBV18 TGTGCCAGCTCACGCCTCCGGACAGCCAAAAACATTCAGTACTTC CASSRLRTAKNIQYF
TRBJ2-2 NA TRBV11-3 TGTGCCAGCAGCTTAGACCGGACCGGGGAGCTGTTTTTT CASSLDRTGELFF
TRBJ2-3 TRBD2 TRBV2 TGTGCCAGCAGTGTTGAGCGGGGCTTTAGCACAGATACGCAGTATTTT CASSVERGFSTDTQYF
TRBJ2-7 NA TRBV6-1 TGTGCCAGCAGGATCCCGGGGCAAACCTACGAGCAGTACTTC CASRIPGQTYEQYF
TRBJ2-3 TRBD1 TRBV9 TGTGCCAGCAGCGAATACAGGGGGTACACAGATACGCAGTATTTT CASSEYRGYTDTQYF
TRBJ1-2 NA TRBV18 TGTGCCAGCTCCCCCGGGACTAATCATGGCTACACCTTC CASSPGTNHGYTF
TRBJ1-2 TRBD1 TRBV18 TGTGCCAGCTCACCCATACAGGGGGGCTACACCTTC CASSPIQGGYTF
TRBJ2-2 TRBD2 TRBV18 TGTGCCAGCTCACCACCTAGCGGGGGGAACACCGGGGAGCTGTTTTTT CASSPPSGGNTGELFF
TRBJ2-5 TRBD2 TRBV2 TGTGCCAGCAGTGAAGGTCTAGCGGTTAAAATATATGGGACCCAGTACTTC CASSEGLAVKIYGTQYF
TRBJ1-4 NA TRBV6-5 TGTGCCAGCCAAGAGACAGGAGCTAATGAAAAACTGTTTTTT CASQETGANEKLFF
TRBJ2-3 NA TRBV14 TGTGCCAGCAGCACATTCGTAGGTGCAGATACGCAGTATTTT CASSTFVGADTQYF
TRBJ1-2 NA TRBV7-8 TGTGCCAGCAGCTTAGCGCCGAACAACTATGGCTACACCTTC CASSLAPNNYGYTF
TRBJ1-1 NA TRBV5-1 TGCGCCAGCAGCTTGGCCGGGCCGAACACTGAAGCTTTCTTT CASSLAGPNTEAFF
TRBJ1-1 NA TRBV4-1 TGCGCCAGCAGCCAGCGATGGGGACAAGGAGGCGATTCGAACACTGAAGCTTTCTTT CASSQRWGQGGDSNTEAFF
TRBJ2-5 NA TRBV11-2 TGTGCCAGCAGATCCAGGATCCAAGAGACCCAGTACTTC CASRSRIQETQYF
TRBJ1-5 NA TRBV19 TGTGCCAGTAAAGTCGCGTCCATAATCAATAGCAATCAGCCCCAGCATTTT CASKVASIINSNQPQHF
TRBJ1-1 TRBD1 TRBV6-1 TGTGCCAGCTCTTTAACCGGGACAGGGAACACTGAAGCTTTCTTT CASSLTGTGNTEAFF
TRBJ1-6 NA TRBV6-2/TRBV6-3 TGTGCCAGCAGTTCGAACATAGGGAGCTCCTATAATTCACCCCTCCACTTT CASSSNIGSSYNSPLHF
TRBJ1-4 NA TRBV28 TGTGCCAGCAGCCAGGGCGATAATGAAAAACTGTTTTTT CASSQGDNEKLFF
TRBJ1-6 TRBD1 TRBV6-5 TGTGCCAGCAGTCCGTCTACAGGGGTCCGTGCACCCCTCCACTTT CASSPSTGVRAPLHF
TRBJ1-1 TRBD1 TRBV10-3 TGTGCCATCAGGGACAGGGAGGGGACTGAAGCTTTCTTT CAIRDREGTEAFF
TRBJ1-6 NA TRBV7-9 TGTGCCAGCAGCTTAGACGGATATAATTCACCCCTCCACTTT CASSLDGYNSPLHF
TRBJ2-1 TRBD2 TRBV10-3 TGTGCCATCAGTGAGTCGGGGGGGGTTTCCTACAATGAGCAGTTCTTC CAISESGGVSYNEQFF
TRBJ1-1 NA TRBV6-2/TRBV6-3 TGTGCCAGCAGTTTTCCAACCAGGCCGAACACTGAAGCTTTCTTT CASSFPTRPNTEAFF
TRBJ2-7 TRBD1 TRBV28 TGTGCCAGCAGTTTGGGACAGGGGAACTACGAGCAGTACTTC CASSLGQGNYEQYF
TRBJ1-2 TRBD1 TRBV9 TGTGCCAGCAGCGATCGGACAGGGGGGTATGGCTACACCTTC CASSDRTGGYGYTF
TRBJ1-2 TRBD1 TRBV4-2 TGTGCCAGCAGCCAAATGGACAGGTATGGCTACACCTTC CASSQMDRYGYTF
TRBJ2-7 NA TRBV7-3 TGTGCCAGCAGCTTGCTCGGAGGGAGCTACGAGCAGTACTTC CASSLLGGSYEQYF
TRBJ1-3 NA TRBV14 TGTGCCAGCAGCCAAGGTGTCTCTGGAAACACCATATATTTT CASSQGVSGNTIYF
TRBJ2-7 TRBD1 TRBV3-1/TRBV3-2 TGTGCCAGCAGCCAACGGGACAGGGGGGAGTACTTC CASSQRDRGEYF
TRBJ1-6 TRBD1 TRBV2 TGTGCCAGCCAAAACCCCGACCGGGACAGGGGGAACTTGTGGGGTTCACCCCTCCACTTT CASQNPDRDRGNLWGSPLHF
TRBJ1-1 NA TRBV4-1 TGCGCCAGCAGCCTGGGGGGAGGTGAAGCTTTCTTT CASSLGGGEAFF
TRBJ1-5 NA TRBV12-3/TRBV12-4 TGTGCCAGTCAGGAGGGGGGCCATCAGCCCCAGCATTTT CASQEGGHQPQHF
TRBJ2-3 TRBD2 TRBV3-1/TRBV3-2 TGTGCCAGCAGGCAGCGGGGGGGCCCCCCTACGCAGTATTTT CASRQRGGPPTQYF
TRBJ1-2 NA TRBV10-1 TGCGCCAGCAGTGGAAGAGGGGGACACTTCTACACCTTC CASSGRGGHFYTF
TRBJ1-2 NA TRBV2 TGTGCCAGCAACGACGGTGAATATGGCTACACCTTC CASNDGEYGYTF